This T cell receptor beta chain was identified in a study of chemoradiotherapy in HPV16-positive cancers. Overall study context: Candidate HPV-specific T-cell clones and common TCR motifs came from functional assays in two HPV16-positive patients.

Assay used: immunoSEQ multiplex PCR; TCRdb lists only in-frame clones, some missing. The table includes around 2,000 clones, about 84% detected once. Points from the study as a whole: During treatment, candidate HPV-specific clones and E7-related motifs expanded in tumor.

About this clone itself: As yet, its antigen is unknown.

Samples were taken several times over chemoradiotherapy. The ends lost 0 bases at V and 8 bases at J; junction bases unmatched: 5. CDR1 is MGHRA and CDR2 is YSYEKL in the germline V gene. CDR3 length: 14 amino acids. The specimen was tumor tissue, collected from a patient who underwent chemoradiotherapy. This chain links TRBV4-1 with TRBJ1-2; 8 bases agree with TRBD1. The TCR was taken from a human donor with HPV-associated anogenital cancer. DNA of the CDR3: TGCGCCAGCAGCCAAGATGAACAGGGGGGAGGCTACACCTTC. Translating gives CASSQDEQGGGYTF.